The 16 T cell receptor beta chains reported below all come from one sample, sequenced in a study of cytomegalovirus exposure and HLA in healthy donors. The primer mix had 60 Vbeta and 13 Jbeta primers. Assay: immunoSEQ multiplex PCR; the TCRdb copy retains only in-frame clones and omits some. The data hold around 190,000 clones, with roughly 87% observed a single time. The sequenced material came from PBMCs. All receptors come from a boy between 2 and 15 years old in good health and CMV-seronegative.

The rearrangement joins TRBV20-1 to TRBJ2-7; D is undetermined. The CDR3 sequence is 11 residues long. Germline-derived CDR1 and CDR2 are DFQATT and SNEGSKA (reference sequence). Trimming took off 3 bases at V and 4 bases at J, with 7 bases between the two ends. The CDR3: CSASGDYEQYF. CDR3 nucleotide sequence: TGCAGTGCTAGCGGAGATTACGAGCAGTACTTC.

V gene TRBV30 combines with J gene TRBJ1-5; no clear D. V lost 2 bases and J 5 bases, leaving 10 bases between the germline ends. This CDR3 has 13 residues. Germline assignment: CDR1 GTSNPN and CDR2 SVGIG (reference sequence). This CDR3 is CAWSPRRYQPQHF. DNA for the CDR3: TGTGCCTGGAGTCCAAGGAGGTATCAGCCCCAGCATTTT.

The CDR3 region is CAWSLLGPREGDEQFF. CDR3 DNA sequence: TGTGCCTGGAGCCTTCTGGGACCCCGGGAGGGCGATGAGCAGTTCTTC. The chain combines TRBV30 with TRBJ2-1; TRBD2 aligns across 8 bases. This CDR3 is 16 amino acids long. V gave up 3 bases and J gave up 8 bases; unmatched junction bases: 15. CDR1 and CDR2 from the germline V gene are GTSNPN and SVGIG (reference sequence).

The J gene is TRBJ2-1, the V gene TRBV6-1; perhaps TRBD2 as D (5 bases). This CDR3 region has 17 residues. V was pared by 0 bases and J by 3 bases, with 15 bases between. Germline V gene sequence: CDR1 MNHNS, CDR2 SASEGT. CDR3 DNA: TGTGCCAGCAGTGAAGCCTCTAGAGGGATATACTACAATGAGCAGTTCTTC. Its protein product is CASSEASRGIYYNEQFF.

J is TRBJ2-3 and V is TRBV5-4, with no clear D. V lost 4 bases, J lost 2 bases, and 11 bases lay in between. CDR1 is SGHNT and CDR2 is YYREEE in the germline V gene (reference sequence). The CDR3 has 14 residues. In DNA form, the CDR3 reads TGTGCCAGCAGCGGGCAGGTGAACACAGATACGCAGTATTTT. Translated: CASSGQVNTDTQYF.

This clone was found once. The rearrangement joins TRBV28 to TRBJ2-6; perhaps TRBD1 as D (5 bases). This CDR3 has 15 amino acids. Looked up from germline, CDR1 is MDHEN and CDR2 is SYDVKM. With 7 bases removed from V and 3 bases from J, the gap between germline ends came to 13 bases. The CDR3: CASTRQGSGANVLTF. The CDR3 region has the DNA TGTGCCAGCACCCGGCAGGGTAGTGGGGCCAACGTCCTGACTTTC.

The rearrangement links TRBV6-1 to TRBJ1-4, with unresolved D. The CDR3 has 15 amino acids. The germline V and J ends were trimmed by 0 bases and 4 bases, with 9 bases remaining between them. The germline V gene encodes CDR1 MNHNS and CDR2 SASEGT. CDR3 in DNA: TGTGCCAGCAGTGAAGCTGGCGGACTTAATGAAAAACTGTTTTTT. Protein: CASSEAGGLNEKLFF.

Concerning this clone itself: Compared with germline, one end of the junction differs, possibly owing to a read error. The J gene is TRBJ1-4, the V gene TRBV7-9, with TRBD1 matching over 9 bases. Germline V gene sequence: CDR1 SEHNR, CDR2 FQNEAQ (reference sequence). The CDR3 runs 17 residues. CDR3 DNA sequence: TGTTCCAGCAGCCCGGAACAGGGGGCCCCAACTAATGAAAAACTGTTTTTT. This translates into CSSSPEQGAPTNEKLFF.

The V call is TRBV28, the J call TRBJ2-1; D not resolved. Germline-derived CDR1 and CDR2 are MDHEN and SYDVKM. The CDR3 length is 15 residues. The germline V and J ends were trimmed by 3 bases and 3 bases, with 12 bases remaining between them. DNA of the CDR3: TGTGCCAGCAGTTTCCGGCAGACTCTCTACAATGAGCAGTTCTTC. Its translation is CASSFRQTLYNEQFF.

J is TRBJ2-3 and V is TRBV7-9, with TRBD2 matching 11 bases. CDR1 is SEHNR and CDR2 is FQNEAQ in the germline V gene (reference sequence). The J segment lost 5 bases and the V segment lost 4 bases, leaving 8 bases of the junction unmatched. The CDR3 consists of 16 residues. CDR3: CASSSPLAGGQDTQYF. The CDR3 coding sequence is TGTGCCAGCAGCTCACCTTTAGCGGGGGGGCAAGATACGCAGTATTTT.

This chain links TRBV29-1 with TRBJ1-1, with a possible D match to TRBD1 (5 bases). The CDR3 is made up of 12 amino acids. Germline CDR1 and CDR2: SQVTM and ANQGSEA. Between the trimmed V and J ends, which lost 5 bases and 3 bases, there was a span of 10 bases. Written as DNA, the CDR3 is TGCAGCGTTTGTTGGGGGGACACTGAAGCTTTCTTT. This encodes CSVCWGDTEAFF.

This chain links TRBV7-8 with TRBJ2-3; D remains ambiguous. V was clipped by 3 bases and J by 6 bases, with 16 bases between them. The CDR3 consists of 15 residues. Germline V gene sequence: CDR1 SGHVS, CDR2 FQNEAQ. The CDR3 DNA is TGTGCCAGCAGCTTCTCGTCTAGGCCCCACGATACGCAGTATTTT. It is translated as CASSFSSRPHDTQYF.

CDR3 coding DNA: TGTGCCAGCAGTCACGCGGGACAGGGAGGCCAGCAGTACTTC. Its translation is CASSHAGQGGQQYF. The V gene is TRBV6-5, the J gene TRBJ2-7; TRBD1 agrees at 9 bases. This CDR3 contains 14 residues. CDR1 and CDR2 from the germline V gene are MNHEY and SVGAGI. V gave up 5 bases and J gave up 8 bases; unmatched junction bases: 10.

The chain carries TRBV7-2 and TRBJ2-7; TRBD1 is a possible D gene (5 bases). CDR3 length: 14 amino acids. V shed 1 base and J shed 5 bases, with 12 bases lying between them. CDR1 SGHTA and CDR2 FQGNSA come from the germline V gene. The CDR3 nucleotides are TGTGCCAGCAGCTTAGGCGCAGGGATCAACGAGCAGTACTTC. This codes for CASSLGAGINEQYF.

The rearrangement joins TRBV5-6 to TRBJ2-3, with 8 positions matching TRBD2. CDR1 SGHDT and CDR2 YYEEEE come from the germline V gene. The CDR3 consists of 18 residues. V dropped 0 bases and J dropped 0; count of bases not matched to a gene: 9. The CDR3 DNA reads as TGTGCCAGCAGCTTGGCCTTACTAGCGGCAACTAGCACAGATACGCAGTATTTT. As protein: CASSLALLAATSTDTQYF.

The chain couples TRBV19 to TRBJ1-2, with D perhaps matching TRBD1 (5 bases). Trimming took off 8 bases at V and 7 bases at J, with 20 bases between the two ends. The CDR3 has 14 amino acids. Germline CDR1 is LNHDA and CDR2 is SQIVND (reference sequence). CDR3 nucleotide sequence: TGTGCCAGTGTGACGGTCCAGGGATCGGGTGGCTACACCTTC. It is translated as CASVTVQGSGGYTF. The full variable domain, its missing parts supplied by reference TRBV19 and TRBJ1-2, is DGGITQSPKYLFRKEGQNVTLSCEQNLNHDAMYWYRQDPGQGLRLIYYSQIVNDFQKGDIAEGYSVSREKKESFPLTVTSAQKNPTAFYLCASVTVQGSGGYTFGSGTRLTVV.